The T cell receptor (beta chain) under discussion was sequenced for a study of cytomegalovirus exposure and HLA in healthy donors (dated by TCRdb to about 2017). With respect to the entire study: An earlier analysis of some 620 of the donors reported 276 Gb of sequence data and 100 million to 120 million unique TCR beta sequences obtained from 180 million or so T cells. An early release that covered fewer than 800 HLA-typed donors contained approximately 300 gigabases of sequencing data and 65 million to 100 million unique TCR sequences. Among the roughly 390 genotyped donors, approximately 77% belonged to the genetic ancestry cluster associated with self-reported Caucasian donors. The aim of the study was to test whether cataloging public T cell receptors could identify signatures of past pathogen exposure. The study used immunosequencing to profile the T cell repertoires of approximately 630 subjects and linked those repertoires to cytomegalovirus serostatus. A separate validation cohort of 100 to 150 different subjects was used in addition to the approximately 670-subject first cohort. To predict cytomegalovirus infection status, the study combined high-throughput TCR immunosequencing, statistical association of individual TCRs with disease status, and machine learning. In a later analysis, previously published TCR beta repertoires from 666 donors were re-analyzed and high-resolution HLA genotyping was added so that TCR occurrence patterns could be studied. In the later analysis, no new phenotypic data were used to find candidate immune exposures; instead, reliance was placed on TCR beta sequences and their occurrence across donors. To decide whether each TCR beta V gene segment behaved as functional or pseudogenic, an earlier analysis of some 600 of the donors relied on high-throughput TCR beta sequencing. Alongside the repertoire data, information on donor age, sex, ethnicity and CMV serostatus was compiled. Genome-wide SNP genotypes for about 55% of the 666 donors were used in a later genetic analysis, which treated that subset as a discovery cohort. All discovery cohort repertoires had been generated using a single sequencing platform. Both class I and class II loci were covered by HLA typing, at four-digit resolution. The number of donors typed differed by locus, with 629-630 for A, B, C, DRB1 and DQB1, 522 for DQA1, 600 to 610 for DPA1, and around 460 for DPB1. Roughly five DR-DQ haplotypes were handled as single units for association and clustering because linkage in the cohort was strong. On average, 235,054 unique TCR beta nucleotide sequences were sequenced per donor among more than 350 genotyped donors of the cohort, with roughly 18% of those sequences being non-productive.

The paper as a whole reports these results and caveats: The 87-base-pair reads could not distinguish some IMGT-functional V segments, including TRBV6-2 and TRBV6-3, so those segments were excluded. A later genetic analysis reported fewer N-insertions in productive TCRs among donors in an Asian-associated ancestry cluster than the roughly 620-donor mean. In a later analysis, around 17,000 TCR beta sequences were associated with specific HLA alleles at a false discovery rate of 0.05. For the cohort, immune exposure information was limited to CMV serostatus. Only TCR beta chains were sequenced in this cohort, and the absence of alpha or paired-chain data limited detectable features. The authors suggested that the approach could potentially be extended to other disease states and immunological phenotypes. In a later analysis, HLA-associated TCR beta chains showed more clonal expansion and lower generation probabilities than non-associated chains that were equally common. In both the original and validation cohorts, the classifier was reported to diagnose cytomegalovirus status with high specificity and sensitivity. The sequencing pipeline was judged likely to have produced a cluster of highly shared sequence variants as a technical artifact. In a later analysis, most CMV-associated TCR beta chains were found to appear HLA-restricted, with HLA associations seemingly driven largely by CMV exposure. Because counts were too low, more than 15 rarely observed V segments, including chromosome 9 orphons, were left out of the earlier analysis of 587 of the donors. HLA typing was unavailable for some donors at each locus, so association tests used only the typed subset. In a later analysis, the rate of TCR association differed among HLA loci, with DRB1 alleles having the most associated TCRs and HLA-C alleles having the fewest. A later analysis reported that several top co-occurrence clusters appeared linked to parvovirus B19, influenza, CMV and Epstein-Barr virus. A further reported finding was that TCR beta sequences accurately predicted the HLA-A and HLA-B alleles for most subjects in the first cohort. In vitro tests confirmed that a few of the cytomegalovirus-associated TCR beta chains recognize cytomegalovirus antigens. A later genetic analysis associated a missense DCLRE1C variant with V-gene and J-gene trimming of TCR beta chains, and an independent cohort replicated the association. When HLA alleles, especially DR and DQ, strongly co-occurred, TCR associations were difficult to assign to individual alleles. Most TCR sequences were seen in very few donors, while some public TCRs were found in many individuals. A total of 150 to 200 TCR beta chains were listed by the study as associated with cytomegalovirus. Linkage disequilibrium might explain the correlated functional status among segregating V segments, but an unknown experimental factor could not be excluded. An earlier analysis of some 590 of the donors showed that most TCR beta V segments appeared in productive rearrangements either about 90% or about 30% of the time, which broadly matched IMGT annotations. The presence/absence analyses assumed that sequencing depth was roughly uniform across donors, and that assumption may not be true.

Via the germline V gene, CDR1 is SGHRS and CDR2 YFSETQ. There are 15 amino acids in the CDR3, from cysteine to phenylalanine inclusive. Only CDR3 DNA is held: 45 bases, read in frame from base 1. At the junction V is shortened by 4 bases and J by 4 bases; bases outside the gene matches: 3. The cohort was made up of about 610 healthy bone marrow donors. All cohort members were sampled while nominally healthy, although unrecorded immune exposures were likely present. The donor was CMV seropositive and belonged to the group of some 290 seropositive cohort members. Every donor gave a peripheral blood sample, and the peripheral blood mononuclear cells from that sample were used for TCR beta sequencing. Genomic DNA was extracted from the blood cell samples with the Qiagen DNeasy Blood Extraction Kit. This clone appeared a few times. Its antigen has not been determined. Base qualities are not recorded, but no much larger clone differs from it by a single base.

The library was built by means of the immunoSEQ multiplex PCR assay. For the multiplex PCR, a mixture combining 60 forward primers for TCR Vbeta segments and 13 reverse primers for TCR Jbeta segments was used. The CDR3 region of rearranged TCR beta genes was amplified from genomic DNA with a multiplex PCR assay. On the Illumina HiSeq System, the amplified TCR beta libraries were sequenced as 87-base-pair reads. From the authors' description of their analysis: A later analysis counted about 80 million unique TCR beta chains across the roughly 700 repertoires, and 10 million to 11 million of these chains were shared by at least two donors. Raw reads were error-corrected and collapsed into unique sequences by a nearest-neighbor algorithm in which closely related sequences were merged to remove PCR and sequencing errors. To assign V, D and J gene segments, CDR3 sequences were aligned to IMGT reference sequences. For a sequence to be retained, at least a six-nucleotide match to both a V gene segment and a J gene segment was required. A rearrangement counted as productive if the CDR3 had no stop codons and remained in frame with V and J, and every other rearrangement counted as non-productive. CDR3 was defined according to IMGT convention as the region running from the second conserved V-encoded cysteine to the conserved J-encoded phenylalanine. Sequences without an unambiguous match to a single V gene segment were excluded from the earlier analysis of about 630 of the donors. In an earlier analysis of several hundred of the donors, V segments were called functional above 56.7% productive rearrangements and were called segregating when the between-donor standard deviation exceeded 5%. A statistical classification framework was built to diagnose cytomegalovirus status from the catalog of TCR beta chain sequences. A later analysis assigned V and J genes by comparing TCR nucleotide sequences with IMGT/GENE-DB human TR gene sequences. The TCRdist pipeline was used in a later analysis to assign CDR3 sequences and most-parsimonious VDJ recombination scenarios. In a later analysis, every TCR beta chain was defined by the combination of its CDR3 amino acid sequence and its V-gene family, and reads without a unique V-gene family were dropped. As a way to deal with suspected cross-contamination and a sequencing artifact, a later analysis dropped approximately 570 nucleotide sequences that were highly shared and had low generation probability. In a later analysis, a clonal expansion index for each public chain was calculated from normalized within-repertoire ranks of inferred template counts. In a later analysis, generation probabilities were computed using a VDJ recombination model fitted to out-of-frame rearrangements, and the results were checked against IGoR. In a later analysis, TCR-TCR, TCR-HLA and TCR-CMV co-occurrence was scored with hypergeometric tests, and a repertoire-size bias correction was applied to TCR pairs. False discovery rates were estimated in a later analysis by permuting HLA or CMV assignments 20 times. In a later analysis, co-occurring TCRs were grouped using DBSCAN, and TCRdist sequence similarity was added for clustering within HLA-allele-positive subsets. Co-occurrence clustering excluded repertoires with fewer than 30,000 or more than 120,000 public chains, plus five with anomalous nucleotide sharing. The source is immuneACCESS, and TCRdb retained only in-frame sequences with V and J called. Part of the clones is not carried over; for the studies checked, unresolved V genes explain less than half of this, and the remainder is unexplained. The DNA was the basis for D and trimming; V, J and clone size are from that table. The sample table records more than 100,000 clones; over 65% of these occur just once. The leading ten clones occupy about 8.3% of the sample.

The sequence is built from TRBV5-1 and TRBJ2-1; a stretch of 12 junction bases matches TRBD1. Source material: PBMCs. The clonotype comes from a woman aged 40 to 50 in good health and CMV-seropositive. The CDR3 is CASSGGQGAYNEQFF. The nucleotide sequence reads TGCGCCAGCAGCGGGGGACAGGGGGCGTACAATGAGCAGTTCTTC.